A single TCR beta chain is shown here with its context. What this receptor recognizes is not known. The record has no base qualities; no much larger clone is one base away. The treatment or condition label, read with the paper, signifies: roughly 19 received Ad26.COV2.S at low or high dose, single or two shots; about 5 received placebo; per-sample allocation not given. For vaccine and placebo recipients, the sequenced repertoires came from samples collected on day 63 after the first injection. Cohort 1b enrolled around 24 adults aged 18-55 years at a single site in Boston, USA, between 29 July and 7 August 2020. Ad26.COV2.S was a replication-incompetent adenovirus type 26 vector expressing a prefusion-stabilized SARS-CoV-2 spike protein from the original Wuhan strain. This sample is drawn from a study of Ad26.COV2.S vaccination and SARS-CoV-2 variants (dated by TCRdb to 2020 to 2023). About the full investigation: Vaccine-arm donors were drawn from COV1001, a multicentre, randomized, double-blind, placebo-controlled phase I-IIa trial of Ad26.COV2.S in healthy adults. Ad26.COV2.S was administered intramuscularly at a dose of 5x10^10 or 1x10^11 viral particles, either as one shot or as two shots given 56 days apart. The specificity and breadth of SARS-CoV-2-reactive T cell receptors after Ad26.COV2.S vaccination were assessed by TCRbeta repertoire sequencing. The TCR-sequenced set comprised approximately 32 samples: roughly 19 Ad26.COV2.S vaccine recipients, 5 placebo recipients and 8 SARS-CoV-2 convalescent individuals. Trial participants were randomized into five groups of five, in which low-dose or high-dose Ad26.COV2.S was given once or twice, or placebo was given on both occasions. Blinding of investigators to trial group allocation was maintained during experiments and outcome assessment.

The study at large found these results: Comparable non-spike TCR breadth was observed between vaccine and placebo recipients, consistent with only spike being contained in the vaccine. The study lacked the statistical power to compare responses across vaccine doses or regimens. According to the authors, total T cell responses may have been underestimated by the TCR breadth and depth analyses. After vaccination, spike-specific CD8+ and CD4+ T cell responses were reported to show substantial breadth. Ad26.COV2.S recipients had higher spike-specific TCR breadth than placebo recipients (P = 0.0014).

CDR1 and CDR2 are read off the germline V gene as SGHNT and YENEEA. Ends trimmed: V by 3 bases, J by 2 bases; bases unmatched to a gene: 0. The CDR3 measures 15 amino acids from cysteine to phenylalanine. This entry keeps only the CDR3 DNA: 45 bases, framed from base 1. The immunoSEQ Assay was used to sequence TCRbeta CDR3 regions. After extraction, genomic DNA underwent amplification by bias-controlled multiplex PCR, followed by high-throughput sequencing. The authors processed their data as follows. Collapsing and filtering of sequences were performed to quantify the absolute abundance of each unique TCRbeta CDR3 region. T cell fraction was estimated by normalizing TCRbeta template counts to usable DNA, which was measured by amplifying reference genes present in all nucleated cells. Repertoire TCRs were annotated as SARS-CoV-2-specific by exact matching of V gene, CDR3 amino acid sequence and J gene to a known reactive TCR set. The reference SARS-CoV-2 TCR set was derived from MIRA and filtered for enrichment in COVID-19-positive ImmuneCODE repertoires, a step that removed public or cross-reactive TCRs. Using the MIRA antigens, annotated TCRs were further analysed by specific ORF or by position within an ORF. Depth was the summed frequency of annotated unique rearrangements, while breadth was defined as annotated unique rearrangements over total unique productive rearrangements. TCR breadth was compared between groups using two-sided Wilcoxon rank-sum tests. TCRdb limited this immuneACCESS table to in-frame rearrangements with V and J called. A share of clones is missing; checked studies link under half to unresolved V genes, and the rest is unexplained. The V and J calls and clone size are taken from that table; D and trimming were inferred from the DNA. The sample table shows more than 400,000 clones, and 90% are seen once. The ten largest account for roughly 3.9% of the sample.

This chain is built from TRBV11-3 and TRBJ2-5, and TRBD2 aligns with 13 junction nucleotides. This sample comprised peripheral blood, obtained in a trial of Ad26.COV2.S vaccine versus placebo. The source of this sequence is a person aged 18-60 years who received the Ad26.COV2.S COVID-19 vaccine or a placebo. The bases are TGTGCCAGCAGCTTGGGACTAGCGGGACAAGAGACCCAGTACTTC. Translation gives CASSLGLAGQETQYF.